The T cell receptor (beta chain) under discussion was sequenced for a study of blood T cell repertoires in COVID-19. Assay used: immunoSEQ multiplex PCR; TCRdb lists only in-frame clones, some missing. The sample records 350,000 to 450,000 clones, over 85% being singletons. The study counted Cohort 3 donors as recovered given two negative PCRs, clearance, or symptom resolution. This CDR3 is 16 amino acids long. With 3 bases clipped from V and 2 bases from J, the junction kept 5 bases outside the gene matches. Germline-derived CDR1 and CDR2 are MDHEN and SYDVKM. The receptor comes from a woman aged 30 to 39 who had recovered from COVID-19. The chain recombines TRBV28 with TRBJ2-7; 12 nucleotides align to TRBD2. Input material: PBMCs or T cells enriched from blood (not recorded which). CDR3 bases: TGTGCCAGCAGTTTCCCTGGACTAGCGGGGCCCTACGAGCAGTACTTC. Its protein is CASSFPGLAGPYEQYF. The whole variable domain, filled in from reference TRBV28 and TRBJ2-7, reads DVKVTQSSRYLVKRTGEKVFLECVQDMDHENMFWYRQDPGLGLRLIYFSYDVKMKEKGDIPEGYSVSREKKERFSLILESASTNQTSMYLCASSFPGLAGPYEQYFGPGTRLTVT.